Each of the 30 T cell receptor beta chains below was sequenced from the same sample in a study of shared clonotypes between healthy human individuals. Sequenced by immunoSEQ multiplex PCR; TCRdb stores in-frame clones only, minus some. The repertoire holds millions of clones, more than 80% seen once, with about 0.41% in the top ten. Input material: naive CD4+ T cells from PBMCs. Subset: CD45RA+ positively selected. The receptors come from a man aged 18 to 35 in good health. Some clones in this sample may be carry-over from other donors' samples.

The CDR3 coding sequence is TGTGCCAGCAACAGGGGTAGTAGCACAGATACGCAGTATTTT. This sequence encodes CASNRGSSTDTQYF. J is TRBJ2-3 and V is TRBV6-5; 7 bases line up with TRBD1. J was trimmed by 0 bases and V by 7 bases; bases with no gene match: 4. This CDR3 region has 14 residues. Germline loops: CDR1 MNHEY, CDR2 SVGAGI.

The genes are TRBV5-1 and TRBJ2-1; D is possibly TRBD2 (6 bases). Germline CDR1 SGHRS, CDR2 YFSETQ. The CDR3 has 14 amino acids. Trimming shortened V by 6 bases and J by 8 bases, and 18 bases separated the two germline ends. CDR3 nucleotide sequence: TGCGCCAGCAACCACGCGGGGTTTGGGTATGAGCAGTTCTTC. Encoded protein: CASNHAGFGYEQFF.

The chain links TRBV5-6 to TRBJ1-1, with D possibly matching TRBD1 (5 bases). CDR1 and CDR2 from the germline V gene are SGHDT and YYEEEE. Trimming left V 3 bases short and J 5 bases short, with 17 bases between. The CDR3 has 15 amino acids. The CDR3 DNA sequence: TGTGCCAGCAGCTACTCCTCAAACCGGGGGACTGAAGCTTTCTTT. This sequence encodes CASSYSSNRGTEAFF.

The rearrangement joins TRBV5-6 to TRBJ1-2; 8 bases fit TRBD1. V trimming: 2 bases; J trimming: 6 bases; junction bases outside the gene matches: 6. The germline CDR1 and CDR2 sequences are SGHDT and YYEEEE. The length of the CDR3 is 14 residues. CDR3 loop: CASSFEPTGDGYTF. The CDR3 coding sequence is TGTGCCAGCAGCTTCGAACCGACAGGGGATGGCTACACCTTC. Full variable domain (outside the CDR3, taken from reference TRBV5-6 and TRBJ1-2): DAGVTQSPTHLIKTRGQQVTLRCSPKSGHDTVSWYQQALGQGPQFIFQYYEEEERQRGNFPDRFSGHQFPNYSSELNVNALLLGDSALYLCASSFEPTGDGYTFGSGTRLTVV.

This chain connects TRBV13 to TRBJ1-2; D is unclear. CDR1 and CDR2 (germline): PRHDT, FYEKMQ (reference sequence). V shed 4 bases and J shed 7 bases, with 7 bases lying between them. CDR3 length equals 11 residues. The CDR3 DNA follows: TGTGCCAGCAGCTCTTATCGTGGCTACACCTTC. The encoded protein is CASSSYRGYTF.

J is TRBJ2-1 and V is TRBV5-1; 8 positions match TRBD1. V dropped 4 bases and J dropped 2; count of bases not matched to a gene: 5. The CDR3 loop spans 15 amino acids. CDR1 is SGHRS and CDR2 is YFSETQ in the germline V gene. CDR3 sequence (DNA): TGCGCCAGCAGCATGACAGGGGAACCCTACAATGAGCAGTTCTTC. Translation gives CASSMTGEPYNEQFF.

The chain recombines TRBV15 with TRBJ2-3, with D possibly matching TRBD2 (7 bases). Germline V gene lookup returns CDR1 LNHNV and CDR2 YYDKDF (reference sequence). This CDR3 is built from 15 residues. The V gene lost 3 bases and the J gene lost 6 bases, with 16 bases spanning the gap. CDR3 coding DNA: TGTGCCACCAGCAGGAGGGCGGGGGCGGTGGATACGCAGTATTTT. It specifies CATSRRAGAVDTQYF.

The rearrangement joins TRBV6-1 to TRBJ2-7; the match to TRBD1 covers 7 bases. The germline gives CDR1 MNHNS, CDR2 SASEGT. The trim removed 3 bases at V and 3 bases at J, leaving 5 bases unmatched. The CDR3 is 14 residues long. The CDR3 DNA reads as TGTGCCAGCAGTGACTACAGGGGCCTCTACGAGCAGTACTTC. This encodes CASSDYRGLYEQYF.

The V gene is TRBV5-1, the J gene TRBJ2-5; D uncertain. V was shortened by 2 bases and J by 1 base, with 9 bases between the two germline ends. Looked up from germline, CDR1 is SGHRS and CDR2 is YFSETQ. The length of the CDR3 is 14 residues. The CDR3 region has the DNA TGCGCCAGCAGCTTCTACGGAAGCCAAGAGACCCAGTACTTC. Translating gives CASSFYGSQETQYF.

The chain carries TRBV30 and TRBJ1-1, with D uncertain. The CDR3 sequence is 11 residues long. V lost 6 bases, J lost 1 base, and 6 bases lay in between. Per the germline V gene, CDR1 is GTSNPN and CDR2 is SVGIG (reference sequence). CDR3 DNA sequence: TGTGCCTGCCGGGGGAACACTGAAGCTTTCTTT. Translated: CACRGNTEAFF.

V and J are TRBV30 and TRBJ1-5, with D perhaps matching TRBD1 (6 bases). The CDR3 has 13 residues. V dropped 0 bases and J dropped 15 bases, with 18 bases sitting between them. Germline lookup yields CDR1 GTSNPN and CDR2 SVGIG (reference sequence). The CDR3 region has the DNA TGTGCCTGGAGTGTAGGGGGTGGGAAGGGTACGCATTTT. Amino acid sequence: CAWSVGGGKGTHF.

The V gene is TRBV28, the J gene TRBJ1-5; D not resolved. Trimming took 2 bases from V and 3 from J, leaving 11 bases between them. CDR1 is MDHEN, CDR2 SYDVKM, per germline. The CDR3 has 15 amino acids. The CDR3 bases are TGTGCCAGCAGTTTAACCTGGGAGAACAATCAGCCCCAGCATTTT. Residues: CASSLTWENNQPQHF.

The rearrangement joins TRBV9 to TRBJ2-5; D uncertain. Germline loops: CDR1 SGDLS, CDR2 YYNGEE. With 5 bases removed from V and 4 bases from J, the gap between germline ends came to 18 bases. CDR3 length equals 15 residues. The CDR3 DNA follows: TGTGCCAGCAGTCTTCTCGGGCGACTCGTAGAGACCCAGTACTTC. The encoded protein is CASSLLGRLVETQYF.

This clone came up once. This chain connects TRBV1 to TRBJ1-5. TRBV1 is a recognized pseudogene. The CDR3 spans 16 residues. The CDR3 DNA reads as TGCACCAGCAGCCAAGATCGGGAGTGGGGCAATCAGCCCCAGCATTTT. It translates to CTSSQDREWGNQPQHF.

The chain has TRBV14 and TRBJ1-5; no clear D. The CDR3 contains 14 residues. V was shortened by 1 base and J by 5 bases, with 9 bases between the two germline ends. From germline, CDR1 is SGHDN and CDR2 FVKESK. The CDR3 region is CASSQGGFDQPQHF. In nucleotides, the CDR3 is TGTGCCAGCAGCCAAGGAGGGTTCGATCAGCCCCAGCATTTT. Combining the CDR3 with reference TRBV14 and TRBJ1-5 gives the whole variable domain EAGVTQFPSHSVIEKGQTVTLRCDPISGHDNLYWYRRVMGKEIKFLLHFVKESKQDESGMPNNRFLAERTGGTYSTLKVQPAELEDSGVYFCASSQGGFDQPQHFGDGTRLSIL.

The chain couples TRBV20-1 to TRBJ2-7, with D possibly being TRBD2 (5 bases). Between the trimmed V and J ends, which lost 3 bases and 7 bases, there was a span of 10 bases. The CDR3 has 11 amino acids. CDR1 and CDR2 from the germline V gene are DFQATT and SNEGSKA (reference sequence). CDR3 protein: CSARRAQEQYF. The CDR3 nucleotides are TGCAGTGCTAGGAGGGCTCAGGAGCAGTACTTC.

The V gene is TRBV4-2, the J gene TRBJ1-4, with D maybe TRBD1 (5 bases). The CDR3 is made up of 14 amino acids. Trimming stripped 1 base from V and 7 bases from J, with 10 bases between. Germline CDR1 reads LGHNA; CDR2 reads YNFKEQ. CDR3 protein: CASSQGGPREKLFF. As DNA, the CDR3 is TGTGCCAGCAGCCAAGGGGGACCCCGTGAAAAACTGTTTTTT.

About this clone itself: Other DNA sequences in this specimen translate into the identical CDR3. The chain uses TRBV9 and TRBJ2-1; no reliable D call. Germline CDR1 is SGDLS and CDR2 is YYNGEE. With 0 bases removed from V and 5 bases from J, the gap between germline ends came to 6 bases. The CDR3 has 13 residues. Here the CDR3 reads CASSVGLNNEQFF. The CDR3 DNA reads TGTGCCAGCAGCGTAGGGCTAAACAATGAGCAGTTCTTC.

The chain carries TRBV28 and TRBJ2-7, with TRBD2 identical over 8 bases. With 6 bases clipped from V and 7 bases from J, the junction kept 5 bases outside the gene matches. The CDR3 totals 12 residues. CDR1 is MDHEN, CDR2 SYDVKM, per germline. Here the CDR3 reads CASRQREREQYF. The CDR3 region has the DNA TGTGCCAGCAGGCAGCGGGAGAGGGAGCAGTACTTC.

V is TRBV10-3 and J is TRBJ1-1; 10 bases match TRBD1. The J segment lost 5 bases and the V segment lost 3 bases, leaving 12 bases of the junction unmatched. The CDR3 runs 17 residues. Germline values: CDR1 ENHRY, CDR2 SYGVKD. CDR3 in amino acids: CAISDRGQGGGWTEAFF. In nucleotides, the CDR3 is TGTGCCATCAGTGACCGCGGACAGGGGGGAGGGTGGACTGAAGCTTTCTTT.

V and J are TRBV29-1 and TRBJ2-7; 7 nucleotides line up with TRBD2. CDR3 length: 12 residues. CDR1 and CDR2 (germline): SQVTM, ANQGSEA. Trimming took 5 bases from V and 8 from J; bases not matched to a gene: 9. The CDR3 DNA reads as TGCAGCGTTTTGCGGGAGTCTACGCAGCAGTACTTC. Translation gives CSVLRESTQQYF.

The count of this clone is one. The V call is TRBV7-8, the J call TRBJ2-3, with 14 nucleotides matching TRBD2. Germline V gene sequence: CDR1 SGHVS, CDR2 FQNEAQ. This CDR3 has 19 amino acids. V lost 5 bases to trimming and J lost 2 bases; unmatched junction nucleotides: 12. The CDR3 sequence: CASSNTRPGLAGVTDTQYF. The DNA for the CDR3 is TGTGCCAGCAGCAATACCCGCCCGGGACTAGCGGGAGTCACAGATACGCAGTATTTT.

V gene TRBV18 combines with J gene TRBJ1-2; D not resolved. Germline CDR1 is KGHSH and CDR2 is LQKENI. Trimming shortened V by 1 base and J by 0 bases, and 9 bases separated the two germline ends. The CDR3 sequence is 15 residues long. CDR3 sequence (DNA): TGTGCCAGCTCACCACGAGAGGATCCTAACTATGGCTACACCTTC. It encodes CASSPREDPNYGYTF.

The chain carries TRBV28 and TRBJ1-1, with D maybe TRBD1 (6 bases). The V end was cut by 5 bases, the J end by 0 bases, with 13 bases between. This CDR3 comprises 15 residues. Germline lookup yields CDR1 MDHEN and CDR2 SYDVKM. The CDR3 bases are TGTGCCAGCAGTATGGGGGGCGGTATGAACACTGAAGCTTTCTTT. This codes for CASSMGGGMNTEAFF.

The chain couples TRBV29-1 to TRBJ2-7, with a weak D call TRBD1 (6 bases). This CDR3 is 12 amino acids long. Between the trimmed V and J ends, which lost 8 bases and 6 bases, there was a span of 17 bases. From germline, CDR1 is SQVTM and CDR2 ANQGSEA. For the CDR3, the DNA is TGCAGCATCAGGGGTCCTTCCGTCGAGCAGTACTTC. Protein product: CSIRGPSVEQYF.

The chain couples TRBV7-3 to TRBJ2-7; 8 bases agree with TRBD2. After removal of 4 bases from V and 4 bases from J, the junction contained 9 bases not matched to a gene. This CDR3 has 15 amino acids. The germline V gene has CDR1 SGHTA and CDR2 FQGTGA. The CDR3 protein is CASSWGLVGAYEQYF. In nucleotides, the CDR3 is TGTGCCAGCAGCTGGGGACTAGTGGGGGCTTACGAGCAGTACTTC.

The chain carries TRBV6-4 and TRBJ2-7, with D perhaps TRBD2 (6 bases). The CDR3 has 14 residues. Germline V gene sequence: CDR1 MRHNA, CDR2 SNTAGT. V lost 8 bases, J lost 5 bases, and 19 bases lay in between. The CDR3 coding sequence is TGTGCCAGCGGGGGACTGGACCGGACCAACGAGCAGTACTTC. Amino acids: CASGGLDRTNEQYF.

The chain uses TRBV7-8 and TRBJ1-1; TRBD1 agrees at 8 bases. CDR1 is SGHVS and CDR2 is FQNEAQ in the germline V gene. V was clipped by 7 bases and J by 0 bases; unmatched bases: 4. There are 14 residues in the CDR3. The CDR3 region has the DNA TGTGCCAGCACCCCGGACAGGGTGAACACTGAAGCTTTCTTT. Its translation: CASTPDRVNTEAFF.

The gene calls are TRBV19 and TRBJ2-6, with 7 nucleotides matching TRBD1. The J segment lost 4 bases and the V segment lost 8 bases, leaving 8 bases of the junction unmatched. This CDR3 is 15 amino acids long. Germline assignment: CDR1 LNHDA and CDR2 SQIVND (reference sequence). The CDR3 nucleotides are TGTGCCAGTCGTGGAAGGGGGCCAGGGGCCAACGTCCTGACTTTC. This encodes CASRGRGPGANVLTF.

In regard to this clone: A junction end diverges from the germline sequence, so it may reflect a read error. The CDR3 spells CASSEVPRGHGYTF. The CDR3 DNA reads as TGTGCCAGCAGCGAAGTTCCCAGGGGCCATGGCTACACCTTC. The chain recombines TRBV6-1 with TRBJ1-2; D is possibly TRBD1 (6 bases). Looked up from germline, CDR1 is MNHNS and CDR2 is SASEGT. This CDR3 is 14 amino acids long.